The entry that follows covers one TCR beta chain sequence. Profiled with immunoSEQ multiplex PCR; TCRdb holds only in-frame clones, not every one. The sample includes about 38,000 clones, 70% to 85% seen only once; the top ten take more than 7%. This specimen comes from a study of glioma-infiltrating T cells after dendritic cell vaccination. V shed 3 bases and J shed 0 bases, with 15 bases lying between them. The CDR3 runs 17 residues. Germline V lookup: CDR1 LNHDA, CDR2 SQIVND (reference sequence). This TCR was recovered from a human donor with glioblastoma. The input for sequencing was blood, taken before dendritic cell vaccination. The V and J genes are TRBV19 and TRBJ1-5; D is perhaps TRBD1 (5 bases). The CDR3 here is CASSMGSGDPSNQPQHF. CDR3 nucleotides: TGTGCCAGTAGTATGGGTTCGGGGGACCCTAGCAATCAGCCCCAGCATTTT.